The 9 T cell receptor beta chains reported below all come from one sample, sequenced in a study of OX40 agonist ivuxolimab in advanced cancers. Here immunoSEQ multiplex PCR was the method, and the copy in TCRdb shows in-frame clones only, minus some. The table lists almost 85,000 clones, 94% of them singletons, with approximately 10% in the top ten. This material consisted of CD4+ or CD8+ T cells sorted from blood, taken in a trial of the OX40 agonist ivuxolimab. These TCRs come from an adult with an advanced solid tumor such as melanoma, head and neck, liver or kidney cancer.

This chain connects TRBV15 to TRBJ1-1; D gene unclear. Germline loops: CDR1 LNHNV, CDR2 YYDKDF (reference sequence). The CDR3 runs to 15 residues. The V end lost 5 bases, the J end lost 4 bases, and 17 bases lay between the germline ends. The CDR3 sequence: CATSPPQGWGTEAFF. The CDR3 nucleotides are TGTGCCACCAGCCCACCGCAAGGGTGGGGCACTGAAGCTTTCTTT.

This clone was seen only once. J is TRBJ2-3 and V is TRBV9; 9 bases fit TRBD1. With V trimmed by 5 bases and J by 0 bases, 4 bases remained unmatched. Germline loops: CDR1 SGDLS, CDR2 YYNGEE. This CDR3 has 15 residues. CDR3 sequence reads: CASRRQGESTDTQYF. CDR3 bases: TGTGCCAGCAGACGACAGGGGGAGAGCACAGATACGCAGTATTTT.

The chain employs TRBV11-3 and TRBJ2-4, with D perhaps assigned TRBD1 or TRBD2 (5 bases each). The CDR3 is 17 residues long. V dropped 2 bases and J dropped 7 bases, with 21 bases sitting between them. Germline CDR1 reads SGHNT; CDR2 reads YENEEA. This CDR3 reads CASSLMGDQGRDNIQYF. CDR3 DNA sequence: TGTGCCAGCAGCTTAATGGGGGATCAGGGTCGGGATAACATTCAGTACTTC.

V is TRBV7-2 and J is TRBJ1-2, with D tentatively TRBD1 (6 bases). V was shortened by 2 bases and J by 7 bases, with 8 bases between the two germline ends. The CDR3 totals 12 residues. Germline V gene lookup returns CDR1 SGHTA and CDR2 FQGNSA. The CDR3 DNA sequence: TGTGCCAGCAGCTTATTGGGGGCTGGCTACACCTTC. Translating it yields CASSLLGAGYTF. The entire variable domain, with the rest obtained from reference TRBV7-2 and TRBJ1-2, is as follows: GAGVSQSPSNKVTEKGKDVELRCDPISGHTALYWYRQSLGQGLEFLIYFQGNSAPDKSGLPSDRFSAERTGGSVSTLTIQRTQQEDSAVYLCASSLLGAGYTFGSGTRLTVV.

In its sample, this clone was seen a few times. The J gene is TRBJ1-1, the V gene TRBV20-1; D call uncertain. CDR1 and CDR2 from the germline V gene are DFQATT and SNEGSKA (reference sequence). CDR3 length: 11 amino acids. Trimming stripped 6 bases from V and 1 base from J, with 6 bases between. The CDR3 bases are TGCAGTGCCAGAAAGAACACTGAAGCTTTCTTT. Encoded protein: CSARKNTEAFF.

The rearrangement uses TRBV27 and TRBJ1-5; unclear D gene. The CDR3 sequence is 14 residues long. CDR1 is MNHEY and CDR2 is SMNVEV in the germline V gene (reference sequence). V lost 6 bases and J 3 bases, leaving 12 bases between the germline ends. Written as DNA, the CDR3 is TGTGCCAGCAGACTAGGGTCCTCCAATCAGCCCCAGCATTTT. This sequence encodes CASRLGSSNQPQHF.

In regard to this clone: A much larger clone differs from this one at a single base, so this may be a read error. Here the CDR3 reads CASSSDYYEQYF. Here the CDR3 DNA reads TGTGCCAGCAGCTCCGACTACTACGAGCAGTACTTC. V usage is TRBV7-2 and J usage is TRBJ2-7, with D possibly being TRBD2 (5 bases). The CDR3 contains 12 residues. Germline V gene sequence: CDR1 SGHTA, CDR2 FQGNSA. V lost 4 bases and J 3 bases, leaving 7 bases between the germline ends.

CDR3 region: CASSSSGSSYEQYF. As DNA, the CDR3 is TGCGCCAGCAGCTCTAGCGGGTCCTCCTACGAGCAGTACTTC. This chain links TRBV5-1 with TRBJ2-7; 8 bases fit TRBD2. This CDR3 spans 14 amino acids. In germline, CDR1 is SGHRS, CDR2 YFSETQ. J gave up 0 bases and V 3 bases, and 2 bases lay outside the gene matches.

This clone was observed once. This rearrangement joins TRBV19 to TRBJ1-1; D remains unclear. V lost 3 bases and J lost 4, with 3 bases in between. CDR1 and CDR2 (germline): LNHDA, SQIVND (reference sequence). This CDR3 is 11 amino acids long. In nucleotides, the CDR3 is TGTGCCAGTAGTATGGGCACTGAAGCTTTCTTT. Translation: CASSMGTEAFF.